Here is one T cell receptor (beta chain) with its context. The sample belongs to a study of T cell changes during pregnancy in multiple sclerosis. Repertoires were generated with immunoSEQ multiplex PCR, while TCRdb's copy carries only in-frame clones and drops some. This sample has over 45,000 clones, with roughly nine tenths found just once. Trimming at V came to 3 bases and at J to 4 bases, leaving 6 bases not matched to a gene. Looked up from germline, CDR1 is SGHRS and CDR2 is YFSETQ. The CDR3 loop spans 14 amino acids. The clonotype was recovered from a female donor with multiple sclerosis, enrolled in a pregnancy study. The chain links TRBV5-1 to TRBJ2-5, with 7 bases identical to TRBD2. The material was CD4+ T cells from peripheral blood mononuclear cells, obtained in the third trimester of pregnancy. The chain's CDR3 is CASSSGTTGETQYF. The DNA of the CDR3 is TGCGCCAGCAGCTCCGGGACTACGGGAGAGACCCAGTACTTC.